The 17 T cell receptor beta chains reported below all come from one sample, sequenced in a study of blood T cell repertoires in COVID-19. The repertoire was sequenced with immunoSEQ multiplex PCR; TCRdb's copy has only in-frame clones and lacks some. The top ten hold almost 4.5% of the sample, which has some 110,000 clones, around nine tenths seen once. The source material was peripheral blood. The receptors stem from a man in his forties with acute or convalescent COVID-19.

The chain links TRBV30 to TRBJ1-5; 7 bases align to TRBD1. CDR3 length: 14 residues. J gave up 7 bases and V 0 bases, and 6 bases lay outside the gene matches. Germline-derived CDR1 and CDR2 are GTSNPN and SVGIG (reference sequence). The CDR3, as DNA: TGTGCCTGGAGTGTAGGGGGCGGAATCCAGCCCCAGCATTTT. It specifies CAWSVGGGIQPQHF.

The chain employs TRBV7-9 and TRBJ1-1, with D hard to call. With 5 bases removed from V and 3 bases from J, the gap between germline ends came to 19 bases. The CDR3 is made up of 16 amino acids. Germline V gene data show CDR1 as SEHNR and CDR2 as FQNEAQ (reference sequence). CDR3 residues: CASSPHKLTLYTEAFF. The CDR3 coding sequence is TGTGCCAGCAGCCCCCACAAACTAACCCTTTACACTGAAGCTTTCTTT.

This chain connects TRBV19 to TRBJ1-5; D may be TRBD1 (6 bases). This CDR3 is built from 13 residues. With 6 bases removed from V and 7 bases from J, the gap between germline ends came to 13 bases. Germline V gene data show CDR1 as LNHDA and CDR2 as SQIVND (reference sequence). The CDR3 DNA reads TGTGCCAGTAGCTCAGGGGAGGGACAGCCCCAGCATTTT. This translates into CASSSGEGQPQHF.

This clone has only one observation. The chain employs TRBV11-2 and TRBJ2-1, with a weak D call TRBD1 (6 bases). CDR1 SGHAT and CDR2 FQNNGV come from the germline V gene. The V end lost 5 bases, the J end lost 6 bases, and 17 bases lay between the germline ends. The CDR3 sequence is 15 residues long. CDR3 in DNA: TGTGCCAGCAGCATTACAGGGAACCCTTCCAATGAGCAGTTCTTC. Translation: CASSITGNPSNEQFF.

The rearrangement joins TRBV2 to TRBJ2-2, with D possibly TRBD1 on 6 matching bases. Germline CDR1 reads SNHLY; CDR2 reads FYNNEI. CDR3 size: 14 residues. V was cut by 6 bases and J by 7 bases, with 15 bases left in between. CDR3 nucleotides: TGTGCCAGCAGACTACTACAGGGTGGCGGGGAGCTGTTTTTT. It encodes CASRLLQGGGELFF.

This chain joins TRBV18 and TRBJ2-5; TRBD1 is a possible D gene (8 bases). Trimming took 2 bases from V and 4 from J, leaving 11 bases between them. The length of the CDR3 is 14 residues. Germline assignment: CDR1 KGHSH and CDR2 LQKENI. The CDR3 region is CASSPNRGGETQYF. The CDR3 region has the DNA TGTGCCAGCTCACCAAACAGGGGGGGAGAGACCCAGTACTTC.

This clone was seen more than once but under ten times. The chain is built from TRBV6-2 or TRBV6-3 and TRBJ2-5; maybe TRBD2 (5 bases). V dropped 7 bases and J dropped 5 bases, with 17 bases sitting between them. Germline V lookup: CDR1 MNHEY, CDR2 SVGEGT. This CDR3 has 14 amino acids. The CDR3 protein is CASTPLSEVETQYF. DNA of the CDR3: TGTGCCAGCACCCCCCTGTCGGAGGTCGAGACCCAGTACTTC.

This clone was recorded a few times. The chain carries TRBV29-1 and TRBJ1-4; TRBD1 matches at 9 bases. Germline V CDR1 and CDR2: SQVTM, ANQGSEA. J was trimmed by 7 bases and V by 7 bases; bases with no gene match: 7. CDR3 length equals 13 residues. The CDR3 DNA reads TGCAGCGGCCAGACAGGGGGAGGTGAAAAACTGTTTTTT. The encoded protein is CSGQTGGGEKLFF.

This clone came up once. V usage is TRBV6-1 and J usage is TRBJ1-2; 9 positions match TRBD1. Germline CDR1 is MNHNS and CDR2 is SASEGT. Losses at the gene ends were 2 bases for V and 8 bases for J; bases not matched to a gene: 9. The CDR3 runs 15 residues. The CDR3 DNA follows: TGTGCCAGCAGTGAATACGACAGGGGGAGTAAGGGCTACACCTTC. It translates to CASSEYDRGSKGYTF.

The chain has TRBV28 and TRBJ1-3; D gene uncertain. Trimming took 7 bases from V and 3 from J, leaving 4 bases between them. Per germline, CDR1 MDHEN and CDR2 SYDVKM. This CDR3 is built from 11 residues. CDR3 residues: CASTNGNTIYF. As DNA, the CDR3 is TGTGCCAGCACCAATGGAAACACCATATATTTT. The variable domain in full, with the rest retrieved from reference TRBV28 and TRBJ1-3, is DVKVTQSSRYLVKRTGEKVFLECVQDMDHENMFWYRQDPGLGLRLIYFSYDVKMKEKGDIPEGYSVSREKKERFSLILESASTNQTSMYLCASTNGNTIYFGEGSWLTVV.

V and J are TRBV6-1 and TRBJ1-6; TRBD1 aligns across 9 bases. CDR1 and CDR2 from the germline V gene are MNHNS and SASEGT. Trimming removed 3 bases from V and 13 bases from J; junction bases left unmatched: 7. The CDR3 runs 14 residues. This CDR3 reads CASSEPHRGPPLHF. DNA of the CDR3: TGTGCCAGCAGTGAGCCCCACAGGGGGCCGCCCCTCCACTTT.

This clone has only a few counts. The chain couples TRBV7-9 to TRBJ2-1; D is unclear. With 1 base removed from V and 5 bases from J, the gap between germline ends came to 6 bases. The CDR3 is 13 residues long. The germline gives CDR1 SEHNR, CDR2 FQNEAQ (reference sequence). In DNA, the CDR3 is TGTGCCAGCAGCTTAGACCAGAACAATGAGCAGTTCTTC. It translates to CASSLDQNNEQFF. The full variable domain, rest sourced from reference TRBV7-9 and TRBJ2-1, is DTGVSQNPRHKITKRGQNVTFRCDPISEHNRLYWYRQTLGQGPEFLTYFQNEAQLEKSRLLSDRFSAERPKGSFSTLEIQRTEQGDSAMYLCASSLDQNNEQFFGPGTRLTVL.

This chain joins TRBV11-3 and TRBJ1-6; D is undetermined. V lost 1 base and J lost 6, with 4 bases in between. CDR1 and CDR2 from the germline V gene are SGHNT and YENEEA. The CDR3 has 13 residues. Written as DNA, the CDR3 is TGTGCCAGCAGCTTAGGGCCTAATTCACCCCTCCACTTT. Residues: CASSLGPNSPLHF.

V gene TRBV11-3 combines with J gene TRBJ2-1; the match to TRBD1 covers 8 bases. Per germline, CDR1 SGHNT and CDR2 YENEEA. This CDR3 spans 15 amino acids. V lost 1 base, J lost 6 bases, and 5 bases stayed unmatched. CDR3 DNA: TGTGCCAGCAGCTTAGGGTCCCAGGGGGCCAATGAGCAGTTCTTC. It codes for CASSLGSQGANEQFF.

The chain couples TRBV9 to TRBJ2-1, with TRBD2 identical over 10 bases. This CDR3 is 18 amino acids long. Per the germline V gene, CDR1 is SGDLS and CDR2 is YYNGEE. Unmatched junction bases numbered 14, after V lost 3 bases and J lost 5 bases. This CDR3 reads CASSGRVSPGLANNEQFF. In nucleotides, the CDR3 is TGTGCCAGCAGCGGGAGAGTCAGTCCGGGACTAGCGAACAATGAGCAGTTCTTC. Full variable domain (remainder filled in from reference TRBV9 and TRBJ2-1): DSGVTQTPKHLITATGQRVTLRCSPRSGDLSVYWYQQSLDQGLQFLIQYYNGEERAKGNILERFSAQQFPDLHSELNLSSLELGDSALYFCASSGRVSPGLANNEQFFGPGTRLTVL.

J is TRBJ1-5 and V is TRBV6-6, with 8 bases fitting TRBD1. This CDR3 has 16 residues. Germline lookup yields CDR1 MNHNY and CDR2 SVGAGI (reference sequence). Unmatched junction bases numbered 6, after V lost 2 bases and J lost 3 bases. The CDR3 loop is CASSYPRQGTNQPQHF. As DNA, the CDR3 is TGTGCCAGCAGTTACCCTAGACAGGGGACCAATCAGCCCCAGCATTTT.

CDR3 sequence: CASSLSWGVLNTEAFF. As DNA, the CDR3 is TGTGCCAGCAGCTTGTCCTGGGGGGTTTTGAACACTGAAGCTTTCTTT. V gene TRBV5-8 combines with J gene TRBJ1-1; tentative D call: TRBD1 (5 bases). The CDR3 contains 16 residues. CDR1 and CDR2 (germline): SGHTS, YDEGEE. Trimming shortened V by 1 base and J by 0 bases, and 13 bases separated the two germline ends.